This T cell receptor beta chain was found in a study of OX40 agonist ivuxolimab in advanced cancers. The overall study: Melanoma, hepatocellular carcinoma, head and neck or renal cell cancer occurred in dose-escalation patients.

TCRdb's copy holds only in-frame clones and misses some; the assay was immunoSEQ multiplex PCR. The sample has about 83,000 clones, about 88% seen once. Systemic immunosuppression or a history of autoimmune disease excluded patients. V was cut by 7 bases and J by 3 bases, with 20 bases left in between. This CDR3 comprises 15 residues. Germline CDR1 is SGHRS and CDR2 is YFSETQ. The sequencing here drew on CD4+ or CD8+ T cells sorted from blood, taken in a trial of the OX40 agonist ivuxolimab. This rearrangement joins TRBV5-1 to TRBJ2-7; D perhaps matches TRBD1 (6 bases). The clonotype was recovered from an adult with an advanced solid tumor such as melanoma, head and neck, liver or kidney cancer. The DNA of the CDR3 is TGCGCCAGCCGAACCCTGGGGGCCACAAGCTACGAGCAGTACTTC. It encodes CASRTLGATSYEQYF.